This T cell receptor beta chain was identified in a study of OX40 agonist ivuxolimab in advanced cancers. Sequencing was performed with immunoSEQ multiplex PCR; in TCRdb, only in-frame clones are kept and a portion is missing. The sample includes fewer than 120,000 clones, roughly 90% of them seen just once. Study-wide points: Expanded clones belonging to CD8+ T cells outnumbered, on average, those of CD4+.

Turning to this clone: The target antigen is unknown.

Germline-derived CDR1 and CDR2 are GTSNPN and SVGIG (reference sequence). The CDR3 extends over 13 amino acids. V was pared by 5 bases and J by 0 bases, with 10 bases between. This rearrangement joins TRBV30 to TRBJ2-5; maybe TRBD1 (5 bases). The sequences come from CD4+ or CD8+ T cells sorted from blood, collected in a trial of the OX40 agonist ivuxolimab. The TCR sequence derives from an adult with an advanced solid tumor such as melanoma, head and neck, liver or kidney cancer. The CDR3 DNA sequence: TGTGCCTGGTGGACAAGGTACCAAGAGACCCAGTACTTC. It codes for CAWWTRYQETQYF.